Shown below are 4 T cell receptor beta chains from a single sample sequenced in a study of T cell clonotyping in hematopoietic cell transplantation. Time point: recipient sample about 28 days before transplant, after cytoreduction. Data came from immunoSEQ multiplex PCR; TCRdb stores just in-frame clones and leaves some out. The sample has some 1,900 clones, 93% seen once. The sequenced sample was peripheral blood mononuclear cells, obtained before stem cell transplant. The receptors were gathered from a woman aged 45 to 65 with acute myeloid leukemia. Some clones in this sample may be carry-over from other donors' samples.

The gene calls are TRBV7-2 and TRBJ1-5; D is ambiguous. Deletions cut 2 bases from V and 4 bases from J, with 9 bases between. Germline V lookup: CDR1 SGHTA, CDR2 FQGNSA. The CDR3 spans 14 residues. CDR3 nucleotide sequence: TGTGCCAGCAGCTTAACCCACGGAAATCAGCCCCAGCATTTT. It codes for CASSLTHGNQPQHF.

V usage is TRBV10-3 and J usage is TRBJ2-1; D is tentatively TRBD1 or TRBD2 (5 bases each). Germline V gene data show CDR1 as ENHRY and CDR2 as SYGVKD. The CDR3 consists of 14 residues. V was clipped by 7 bases and J by 10 bases, with 20 bases between them. DNA for the CDR3: TGTGCCATCAAAAGGCCCGGGACGAGACGCGAGCAGTTCTTC. Residues: CAIKRPGTRREQFF.

The chain joins TRBV6-4 to TRBJ2-3; TRBD2 aligns across 7 bases. V shed 3 bases, J shed 5 bases, and the junction held 5 bases outside the gene matches. The CDR3 has 14 amino acids. Looked up from germline, CDR1 is MRHNA and CDR2 is SNTAGT. The CDR3 bases are TGTGCCAGCAGTGAACGGGGGGTTGAAGATACGCAGTATTTT. As protein: CASSERGVEDTQYF.

Only a few counts were recorded for this clone. The V and J genes are TRBV15 and TRBJ1-2; tentatively, D is TRBD1 (5 bases). The CDR3 is 15 residues long. V lost 0 bases and J 3 bases, leaving 11 bases between the germline ends. Germline V lookup: CDR1 LNHNV, CDR2 YYDKDF (reference sequence). The CDR3 loop reads CATSRDKGTDYGYTF. CDR3 nucleotide sequence: TGTGCCACCAGCAGAGATAAGGGGACGGACTATGGCTACACCTTC.